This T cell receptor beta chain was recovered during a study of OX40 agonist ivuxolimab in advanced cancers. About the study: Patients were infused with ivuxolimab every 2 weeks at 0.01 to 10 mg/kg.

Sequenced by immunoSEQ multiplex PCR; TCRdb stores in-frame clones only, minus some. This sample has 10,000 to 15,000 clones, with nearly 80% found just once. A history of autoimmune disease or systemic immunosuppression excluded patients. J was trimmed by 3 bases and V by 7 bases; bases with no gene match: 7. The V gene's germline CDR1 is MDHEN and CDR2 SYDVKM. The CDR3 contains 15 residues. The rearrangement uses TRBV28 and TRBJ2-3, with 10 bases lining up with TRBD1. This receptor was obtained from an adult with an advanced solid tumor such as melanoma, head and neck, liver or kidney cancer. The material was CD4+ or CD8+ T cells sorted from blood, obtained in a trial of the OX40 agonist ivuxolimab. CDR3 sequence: CASTYLDRGTDTQYF. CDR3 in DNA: TGTGCCAGCACTTACCTGGACAGGGGGACAGATACGCAGTATTTT.